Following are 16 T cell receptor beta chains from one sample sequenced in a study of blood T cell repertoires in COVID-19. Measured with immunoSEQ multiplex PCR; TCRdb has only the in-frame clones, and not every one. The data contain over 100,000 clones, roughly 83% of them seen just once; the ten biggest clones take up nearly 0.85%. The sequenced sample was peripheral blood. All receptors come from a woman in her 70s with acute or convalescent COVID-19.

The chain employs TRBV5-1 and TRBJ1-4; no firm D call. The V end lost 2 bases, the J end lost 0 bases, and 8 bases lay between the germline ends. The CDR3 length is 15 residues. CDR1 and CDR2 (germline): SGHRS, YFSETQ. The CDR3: CASSLTSTTNEKLFF. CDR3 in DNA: TGCGCCAGCAGCTTAACGAGTACAACTAATGAAAAACTGTTTTTT.

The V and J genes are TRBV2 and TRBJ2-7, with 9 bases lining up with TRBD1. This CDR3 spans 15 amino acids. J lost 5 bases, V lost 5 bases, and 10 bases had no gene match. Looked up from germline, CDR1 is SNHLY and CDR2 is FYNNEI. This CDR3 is CASSSDTGGLDEQYF. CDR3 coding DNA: TGTGCCAGCAGTTCGGATACAGGGGGCTTAGACGAGCAGTACTTC.

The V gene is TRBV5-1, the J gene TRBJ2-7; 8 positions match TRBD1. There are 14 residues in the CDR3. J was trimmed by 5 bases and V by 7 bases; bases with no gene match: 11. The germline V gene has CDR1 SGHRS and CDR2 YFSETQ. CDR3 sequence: CASPYGQGADEQYF. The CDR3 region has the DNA TGCGCCAGCCCCTACGGTCAGGGGGCCGACGAGCAGTACTTC. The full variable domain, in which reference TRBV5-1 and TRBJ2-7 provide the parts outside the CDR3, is KAGVTQTPRYLIKTRGQQVTLSCSPISGHRSVSWYQQTPGQGLQFLFEYFSETQRNKGNFPGRFSGRQFSNSRSEMNVSTLELGDSALYLCASPYGQGADEQYFGPGTRLTVT.

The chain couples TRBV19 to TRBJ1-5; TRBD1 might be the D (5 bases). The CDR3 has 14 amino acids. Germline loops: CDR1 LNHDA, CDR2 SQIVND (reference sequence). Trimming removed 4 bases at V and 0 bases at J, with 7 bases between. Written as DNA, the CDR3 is TGTGCCAGTAGTACTCAGGGTAGCAATCAGCCCCAGCATTTT. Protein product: CASSTQGSNQPQHF.

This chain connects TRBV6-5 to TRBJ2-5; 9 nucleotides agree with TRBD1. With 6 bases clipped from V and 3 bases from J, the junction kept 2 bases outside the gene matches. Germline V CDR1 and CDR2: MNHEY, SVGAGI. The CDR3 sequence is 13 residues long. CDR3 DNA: TGTGCCAGCAGCTGGACAGGGGAAGAGACCCAGTACTTC. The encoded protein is CASSWTGEETQYF.

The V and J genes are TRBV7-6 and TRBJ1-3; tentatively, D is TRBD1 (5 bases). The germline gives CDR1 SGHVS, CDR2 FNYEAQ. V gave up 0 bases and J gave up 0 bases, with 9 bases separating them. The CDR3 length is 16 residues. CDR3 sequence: CASSLAPGLSGNTIYF. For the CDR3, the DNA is TGTGCCAGCAGCTTAGCCCCAGGGCTCTCTGGAAACACCATATATTTT.

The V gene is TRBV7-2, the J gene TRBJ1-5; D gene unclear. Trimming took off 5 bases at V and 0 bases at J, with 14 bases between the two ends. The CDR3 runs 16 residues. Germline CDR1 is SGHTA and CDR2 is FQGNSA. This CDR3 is CASSPDQWYSNQPQHF. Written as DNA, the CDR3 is TGTGCCAGCAGCCCCGATCAGTGGTATAGCAATCAGCCCCAGCATTTT. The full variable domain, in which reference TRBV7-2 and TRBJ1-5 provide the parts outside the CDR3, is GAGVSQSPSNKVTEKGKDVELRCDPISGHTALYWYRQSLGQGLEFLIYFQGNSAPDKSGLPSDRFSAERTGGSVSTLTIQRTQQEDSAVYLCASSPDQWYSNQPQHFGDGTRLSIL.

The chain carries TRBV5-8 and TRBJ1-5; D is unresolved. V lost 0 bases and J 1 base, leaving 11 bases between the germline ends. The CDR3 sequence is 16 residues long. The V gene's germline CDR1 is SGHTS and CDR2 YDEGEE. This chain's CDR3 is CASSLVGLGSNQPQHF. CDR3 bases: TGTGCCAGCAGCTTGGTGGGCCTTGGGAGCAATCAGCCCCAGCATTTT.

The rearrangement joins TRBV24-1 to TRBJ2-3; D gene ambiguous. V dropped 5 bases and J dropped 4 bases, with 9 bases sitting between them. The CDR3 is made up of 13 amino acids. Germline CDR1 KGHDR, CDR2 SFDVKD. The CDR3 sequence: CATSADSADTQYF. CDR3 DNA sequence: TGTGCCACCAGTGCTGACTCTGCAGATACGCAGTATTTT.

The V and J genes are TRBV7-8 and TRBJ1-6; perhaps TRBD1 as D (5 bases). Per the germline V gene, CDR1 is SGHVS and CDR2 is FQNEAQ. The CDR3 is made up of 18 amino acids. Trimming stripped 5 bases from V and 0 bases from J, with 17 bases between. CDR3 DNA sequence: TGTGCCAGCAGCCTCCAAGGTGACAGAAGCTCCTATAATTCACCCCTCCACTTT. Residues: CASSLQGDRSSYNSPLHF. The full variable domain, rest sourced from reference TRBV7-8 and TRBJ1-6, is GAGVSQSPRYKVAKRGQDVALRCDPISGHVSLFWYQQALGQGPEFLTYFQNEAQLDKSGLPSDRFFAERPEGSVSTLKIQRTQQEDSAVYLCASSLQGDRSSYNSPLHFGNGTRLTVT.

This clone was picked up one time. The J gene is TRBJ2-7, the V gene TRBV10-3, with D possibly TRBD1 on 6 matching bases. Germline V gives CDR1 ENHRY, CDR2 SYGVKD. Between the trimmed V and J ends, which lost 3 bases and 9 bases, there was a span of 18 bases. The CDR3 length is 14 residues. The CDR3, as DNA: TGTGCCATCAGTGAACAGACAGGTGGGCAAGTGCAGTACTTC. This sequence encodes CAISEQTGGQVQYF.

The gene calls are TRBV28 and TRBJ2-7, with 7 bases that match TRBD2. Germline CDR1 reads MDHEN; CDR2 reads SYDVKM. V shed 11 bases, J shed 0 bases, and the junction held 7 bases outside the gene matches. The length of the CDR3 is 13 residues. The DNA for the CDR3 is TGTGCCGCTGTGGCTAGCGGCTCCTACGAGCAGTACTTC. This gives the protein CAAVASGSYEQYF. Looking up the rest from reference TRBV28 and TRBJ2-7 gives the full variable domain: DVKVTQSSRYLVKRTGEKVFLECVQDMDHENMFWYRQDPGLGLRLIYFSYDVKMKEKGDIPEGYSVSREKKERFSLILESASTNQTSMYLCAAVASGSYEQYFGPGTRLTVT.

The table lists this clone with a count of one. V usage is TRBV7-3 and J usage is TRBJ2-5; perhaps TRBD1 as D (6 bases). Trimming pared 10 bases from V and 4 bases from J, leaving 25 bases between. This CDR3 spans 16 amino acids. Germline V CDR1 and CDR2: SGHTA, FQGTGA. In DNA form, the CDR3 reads TGTGCCACCCTCCTATCGGCTACCTGGGGGCCAGAGACCCAGTACTTC. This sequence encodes CATLLSATWGPETQYF.

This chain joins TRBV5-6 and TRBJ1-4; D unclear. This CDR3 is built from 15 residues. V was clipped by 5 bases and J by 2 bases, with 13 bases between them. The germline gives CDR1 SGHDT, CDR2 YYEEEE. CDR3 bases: TGTGCCAGCAGTGTCACGGGAGAGACTAATGAAAAACTGTTTTTT. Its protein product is CASSVTGETNEKLFF.

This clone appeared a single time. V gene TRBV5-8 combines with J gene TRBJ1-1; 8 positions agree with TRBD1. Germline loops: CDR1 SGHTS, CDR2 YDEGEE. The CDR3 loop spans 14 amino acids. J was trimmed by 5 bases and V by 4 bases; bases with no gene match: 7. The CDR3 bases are TGTGCCAGCAGCCCCGGGACAGGTTGGACTGAAGCTTTCTTT. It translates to CASSPGTGWTEAFF.

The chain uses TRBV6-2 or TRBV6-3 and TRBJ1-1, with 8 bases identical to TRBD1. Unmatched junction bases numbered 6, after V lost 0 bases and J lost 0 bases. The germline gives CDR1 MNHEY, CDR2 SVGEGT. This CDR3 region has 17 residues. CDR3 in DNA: TGTGCCAGCAGTTACTCTTCGACAGGGGTATTGAACACTGAAGCTTTCTTT. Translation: CASSYSSTGVLNTEAFF.